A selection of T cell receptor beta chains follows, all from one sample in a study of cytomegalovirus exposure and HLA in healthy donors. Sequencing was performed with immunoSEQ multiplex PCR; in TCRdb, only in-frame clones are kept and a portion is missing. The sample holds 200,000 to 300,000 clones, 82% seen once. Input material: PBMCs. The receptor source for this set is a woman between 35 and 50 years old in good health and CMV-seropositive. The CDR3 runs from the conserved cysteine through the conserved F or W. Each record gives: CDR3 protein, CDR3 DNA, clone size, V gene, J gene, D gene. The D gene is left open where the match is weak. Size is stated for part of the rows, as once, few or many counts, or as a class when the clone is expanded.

CDR3 protein: CASSLATGFAETYGYTF
CDR3 DNA: TGTGCCAGCAGCTTGGCGACAGGGTTCGCGGAGACCTATGGCTACACCTTC
clone size: NA
V gene: TRBV7-9
J gene: TRBJ1-2
D gene: TRBD1

CDR3 protein: CAWSVQGGEQFF
CDR3 DNA: TGTGCCTGGAGTGTACAAGGGGGTGAGCAGTTCTTC
clone size: few
V gene: TRBV30
J gene: TRBJ2-1
D gene: NA

CDR3 protein: CASSPRTGRFRNQPQHF
CDR3 DNA: TGTGCCAGCAGCCCTAGGACAGGAAGGTTTCGGAATCAGCCCCAGCATTTT
clone size: once
V gene: TRBV5-6
J gene: TRBJ1-5
D gene: TRBD1

CDR3 protein: CASSARLAGASGANVLTF
CDR3 DNA: TGTGCCAGCAGCGCCCGACTAGCGGGGGCCTCTGGGGCCAACGTCCTGACTTTC
clone size: NA
V gene: TRBV9
J gene: TRBJ2-6
D gene: TRBD2

CDR3 protein: CASSPPTPTGTEAFF
CDR3 DNA: TGTGCCAGCAGCCCGCCGACCCCCACGGGGACTGAAGCTTTCTTT
clone size: NA
V gene: TRBV7-9
J gene: TRBJ1-1
D gene: NA

CDR3 protein: CASSQREGLYNEQFF
CDR3 DNA: TGCGCCAGCAGCCAGCGGGAGGGCCTCTACAATGAGCAGTTCTTC
clone size: NA
V gene: TRBV10-1
J gene: TRBJ2-1
D gene: TRBD2

CDR3 protein: CAWRQGANGELFF
CDR3 DNA: TGTGCCTGGAGGCAGGGGGCTAACGGGGAGCTGTTTTTT
clone size: few
V gene: TRBV30
J gene: TRBJ2-2
D gene: TRBD1

CDR3 protein: CASSTSGGETQYF
CDR3 DNA: TGTGCCAGCAGCACTAGCGGGGGGGAGACCCAGTACTTC
clone size: NA
V gene: TRBV5-6
J gene: TRBJ2-5
D gene: TRBD2

CDR3 protein: CASRYQQTEAFF
CDR3 DNA: TGTGCCAGCAGATACCAACAGACTGAAGCTTTCTTT
clone size: many
V gene: TRBV11-3
J gene: TRBJ1-1
D gene: NA

CDR3 protein: CASSSQGISTEAFF
CDR3 DNA: TGTGCCAGCAGCTCGCAGGGTATTAGTACTGAAGCTTTCTTT
clone size: NA
V gene: TRBV9
J gene: TRBJ1-1
D gene: NA

CDR3 protein: CASSSPLRGGANVLTF
CDR3 DNA: TGTGCCAGCAGTTCCCCTTTGAGGGGGGGGGCCAACGTCCTGACTTTC
clone size: NA
V gene: TRBV27
J gene: TRBJ2-6
D gene: NA

CDR3 protein: CASLGQGQETQYF
CDR3 DNA: TGTGCCAGTCTCGGACAGGGGCAAGAGACCCAGTACTTC
clone size: NA
V gene: TRBV9
J gene: TRBJ2-5
D gene: TRBD1

CDR3 protein: CASSISRLTDTQYF
CDR3 DNA: TGTGCCAGTAGTATTTCGAGGTTGACAGATACGCAGTATTTT
clone size: NA
V gene: TRBV19
J gene: TRBJ2-3
D gene: NA

CDR3 protein: CSVARNTEAFF
CDR3 DNA: TGCAGCGTTGCCCGGAACACTGAAGCTTTCTTT
clone size: NA
V gene: TRBV29-1
J gene: TRBJ1-1
D gene: NA

CDR3 protein: CSSSLAQGHNEQFF
CDR3 DNA: TGTTCCAGCAGCTTAGCACAGGGTCACAATGAGCAGTTCTTC
clone size: NA
V gene: TRBV7-9
J gene: TRBJ2-1
D gene: NA

CDR3 protein: CASSELRGETQYF
CDR3 DNA: TGTGCCAGCAGTGAACTGCGGGGAGAGACCCAGTACTTC
clone size: NA
V gene: TRBV27
J gene: TRBJ2-5
D gene: NA

CDR3 protein: CASSADLAGSTWLFF
CDR3 DNA: TGTGCCAGCAGTGCCGATTTGGCAGGATCTACTTGGCTGTTTTTT
clone size: NA
V gene: TRBV2
J gene: TRBJ1-4
D gene: NA

CDR3 protein: CASSPPGVFRTEAFF
CDR3 DNA: TGTGCCAGCAGCCCCCCGGGGGTGTTTAGGACTGAAGCTTTCTTT
clone size: few
V gene: TRBV7-9
J gene: TRBJ1-1
D gene: NA

CDR3 protein: CASSPAGTGDLSTEAFF
CDR3 DNA: TGTGCCAGCTCCCCCGCCGGGACAGGGGATCTTAGCACTGAAGCTTTCTTT
clone size: NA
V gene: TRBV18
J gene: TRBJ1-1
D gene: TRBD1

CDR3 protein: CASSQGRGLWLRKTQYF
CDR3 DNA: TGTGCCAGCAGCCAAGGGCGGGGGTTGTGGTTGAGGAAGACCCAGTACTTC
clone size: NA
V gene: TRBV28
J gene: TRBJ2-5
D gene: TRBD2

CDR3 protein: CASSPDRNSPLHF
CDR3 DNA: TGTGCCAGCAGCCCGGACAGAAATTCACCCCTCCACTTT
clone size: NA
V gene: TRBV11-2
J gene: TRBJ1-6
D gene: NA

CDR3 protein: CASSQGSGGYAGTF
CDR3 DNA: TGCGCCAGCAGCCAAGGAAGTGGCGGCTATGCCGGCACCTTC
clone size: few
V gene: TRBV4-3
J gene: TRBJ1-2
D gene: NA

CDR3 protein: CASSIAGTAKNIQYF
CDR3 DNA: TGTGCCAGTAGTATTGCGGGAACGGCCAAAAACATTCAGTACTTC
clone size: NA
V gene: TRBV19
J gene: TRBJ2-4
D gene: NA

CDR3 protein: CASSFRTSGRTDTQYF
CDR3 DNA: TGTGCCAGCAGCTTCCGGACTAGCGGGAGAACAGATACGCAGTATTTT
clone size: NA
V gene: TRBV5-6
J gene: TRBJ2-3
D gene: TRBD2

CDR3 protein: CASSYSSFRGQGGYTF
CDR3 DNA: TGTGCCAGCAGTTACTCGTCGTTTAGGGGGCAGGGGGGCTACACCTTC
clone size: NA
V gene: TRBV6-5
J gene: TRBJ1-2
D gene: TRBD1

CDR3 protein: CASSQGTSGRIQQYF
CDR3 DNA: TGTGCCAGCAGCCAGGGGACTAGCGGGAGAATTCAGCAGTACTTC
clone size: NA
V gene: TRBV5-4
J gene: TRBJ2-7
D gene: TRBD2

CDR3 protein: CARSPRTSGREDEQFF
CDR3 DNA: TGTGCCAGAAGCCCCAGGACTAGCGGGAGGGAGGATGAGCAGTTCTTC
clone size: NA
V gene: TRBV5-3
J gene: TRBJ2-1
D gene: TRBD2

CDR3 protein: CASSLLAGHPNNEQFF
CDR3 DNA: TGTGCCAGCAGCTTACTAGCGGGGCACCCAAACAATGAGCAGTTCTTC
clone size: NA
V gene: TRBV7-9
J gene: TRBJ2-1
D gene: TRBD2

CDR3 protein: CASSILQGARSYEQYF
CDR3 DNA: TGTGCCAGCAGCATTTTACAGGGGGCCCGTTCCTACGAGCAGTACTTC
clone size: NA
V gene: TRBV5-6
J gene: TRBJ2-7
D gene: TRBD1

CDR3 protein: CASSQGTRGTSVHEQYF
CDR3 DNA: TGTGCCAGCAGCCAAGGGACTAGGGGTACTAGCGTTCACGAGCAGTACTTC
clone size: NA
V gene: TRBV4-2
J gene: TRBJ2-7
D gene: TRBD2

CDR3 protein: CASSLAGVGDTQYF
CDR3 DNA: TGTGCCAGCAGTTTAGCGGGGGTGGGAGATACGCAGTATTTT
clone size: NA
V gene: TRBV2
J gene: TRBJ2-3
D gene: TRBD2

CDR3 protein: CASSVGLSVSSYEQYF
CDR3 DNA: TGTGCCAGCAGCGTAGGTCTCTCCGTGAGCTCCTACGAGCAGTACTTC
clone size: NA
V gene: TRBV9
J gene: TRBJ2-7
D gene: NA

CDR3 protein: CASSQTSGRYEQYF
CDR3 DNA: TGTGCCAGCAGCCAGACTAGCGGGAGGTACGAGCAGTACTTC
clone size: NA
V gene: TRBV7-8
J gene: TRBJ2-7
D gene: TRBD2

CDR3 protein: CASSFGTSGGELFF
CDR3 DNA: TGTGCCAGCAGTTTCGGGACTAGCGGCGGGGAGCTGTTTTTT
clone size: NA
V gene: TRBV6-5
J gene: TRBJ2-2
D gene: TRBD2

CDR3 protein: CASPEGLNTEAFF
CDR3 DNA: TGTGCCAGCCCGGAGGGATTGAACACTGAAGCTTTCTTT
clone size: NA
V gene: TRBV6-1
J gene: TRBJ1-1
D gene: NA

CDR3 protein: CAWSLRENQETQYF
CDR3 DNA: TGTGCCTGGAGCCTGCGGGAGAACCAAGAGACCCAGTACTTC
clone size: NA
V gene: TRBV30
J gene: TRBJ2-5
D gene: TRBD2

CDR3 protein: CASSLGGVHGYTF
CDR3 DNA: TGCGCCAGCAGCTTGGGGGGGGTCCATGGCTACACCTTC
clone size: once
V gene: TRBV5-1
J gene: TRBJ1-2
D gene: NA

CDR3 protein: CASNRGGTYEQYF
CDR3 DNA: TGTGCCAGCAACAGGGGCGGGACCTACGAGCAGTACTTC
clone size: few
V gene: TRBV25-1
J gene: TRBJ2-7
D gene: NA

CDR3 protein: CASSKQGIPPYNEQFF
CDR3 DNA: TGTGCCAGCAGCAAACAGGGGATCCCCCCCTACAATGAGCAGTTCTTC
clone size: NA
V gene: TRBV7-2
J gene: TRBJ2-1
D gene: TRBD1

CDR3 protein: CASRKGSGSYEQYF
CDR3 DNA: TGTGCCAGCAGAAAGGGTAGCGGGAGCTACGAGCAGTACTTC
clone size: NA
V gene: TRBV6-6
J gene: TRBJ2-7
D gene: TRBD2

CDR3 protein: CASSRGQGAYEQYF
CDR3 DNA: TGTGCCAGCAGCCGAGGACAGGGGGCCTACGAGCAGTACTTC
clone size: NA
V gene: TRBV7-7
J gene: TRBJ2-7
D gene: TRBD1

CDR3 protein: CASSRTGTGREQYF
CDR3 DNA: TGTGCCAGCAGCCGAACCGGGACAGGGCGTGAGCAGTACTTC
clone size: few
V gene: TRBV5-4
J gene: TRBJ2-7
D gene: TRBD1

CDR3 protein: CASGNPNTEAFF
CDR3 DNA: TGCGCCAGCGGCAACCCGAACACTGAAGCTTTCTTT
clone size: NA
V gene: TRBV5-1
J gene: TRBJ1-1
D gene: NA

CDR3 protein: CASSKLQEAQYF
CDR3 DNA: TGTGCCAGCAGCAAACTCCAAGAGGCCCAGTACTTC
clone size: NA
V gene: TRBV11-2
J gene: TRBJ2-5
D gene: NA

CDR3 protein: CSSSLVSNYGYTF
CDR3 DNA: TGTTCCAGCAGCTTAGTCTCTAACTATGGCTACACCTTC
clone size: NA
V gene: TRBV7-9
J gene: TRBJ1-2
D gene: NA

CDR3 protein: CASRITGVGGYTF
CDR3 DNA: TGTGCCAGCAGGATTACAGGGGTCGGTGGCTACACCTTC
clone size: NA
V gene: TRBV5-8
J gene: TRBJ1-2
D gene: TRBD1

CDR3 protein: CASSFPGGDYGYTF
CDR3 DNA: TGCGCCAGCAGCTTCCCAGGGGGCGACTATGGCTACACCTTC
clone size: NA
V gene: TRBV5-1
J gene: TRBJ1-2
D gene: TRBD1

CDR3 protein: CASSLVASGKDEQFF
CDR3 DNA: TGTGCCAGCAGCTTGGTGGCTAGCGGGAAAGATGAGCAGTTCTTC
clone size: NA
V gene: TRBV5-8
J gene: TRBJ2-1
D gene: TRBD2

CDR3 protein: CASSPQGQVFAGELFF
CDR3 DNA: TGTGCCAGCAGCCCACAAGGACAGGTTTTTGCCGGGGAGCTGTTTTTT
clone size: NA
V gene: TRBV7-9
J gene: TRBJ2-2
D gene: TRBD1

CDR3 protein: CASSQDRSRVTDTQYF
CDR3 DNA: TGTGCCAGCAGCCAAGATCGGTCCAGGGTGACAGATACGCAGTATTTT
clone size: NA
V gene: TRBV4-2
J gene: TRBJ2-3
D gene: NA

CDR3 protein: CASSFGTVNTEAFF
CDR3 DNA: TGCGCCAGCAGCTTCGGGACAGTGAACACTGAAGCTTTCTTT
clone size: once
V gene: TRBV5-1
J gene: TRBJ1-1
D gene: TRBD1

CDR3 protein: CASTNGGALGYTF
CDR3 DNA: TGTGCCAGCACCAACGGAGGGGCATTGGGCTACACCTTC
clone size: NA
V gene: TRBV6-5
J gene: TRBJ1-2
D gene: NA